This is a list of T cell receptor beta chains from one sample in a study of persistence of HIV-infected CD4 T cells. Their specific antigens are unknown. Some clones are missing from TCRdb's copy, which holds only in-frame ones; the method was immunoSEQ multiplex PCR. The table lists roughly 35,000 clones, around 83% of them singletons, with around 0.88% in the top ten. This specimen was cultured CD4+ T cells from PBMCs, taken from a patient who received antiretroviral therapy. These receptors came from an adult with HIV. The donor label of this sample is uncertain. Both conserved end residues are part of each CDR3. The D gene is left open where the match is weak. The listing skips clone size in some rows; elsewhere it reads once, few, many or a size class.

clone_size d_call j_call v_call cdr3_nt cdr3_aa
. . TRBJ2-6 TRBV18 TGTGCCAGCTCACCGCGGGACAGTTCCTACTCTGGGGCCAACGTCCTGACTTTC CASSPRDSSYSGANVLTF
. TRBD1 TRBJ1-2 TRBV6-5 TGTGCCAGCAATCGGGACAGGGAAGACTATGGCTACACCTTC CASNRDREDYGYTF
once TRBD1 TRBJ1-2 TRBV19 TGTGCCAGTAGTATGCTCTTTGGGACAGGGGAGAACTATGGCTACACCTTC CASSMLFGTGENYGYTF
. . TRBJ1-5 TRBV6-2/TRBV6-3 TGTGCCAGCAGCATGAACACGAATCAGCCCCAGCATTTT CASSMNTNQPQHF
. TRBD1 TRBJ2-3 TRBV5-1 TGCGCCAGCAGCTTGGATGGGACAGGCACAGATACGCAGTATTTT CASSLDGTGTDTQYF
. . TRBJ1-1 TRBV7-8 TGTGCCAGCAGCTTAGGGGAGACGGCGAACACTGAAGCTTTCTTT CASSLGETANTEAFF
. . TRBJ1-2 TRBV4-2 TGTGCCAGCAGCCAAGTATCCACAGGGCAAATTAACTATGGCTACACCTTC CASSQVSTGQINYGYTF
. . TRBJ2-3 TRBV4-1 TGCGCCAGCAGCCAAGGGGGCGGGGTGATCACAGATACGCAGTATTTT CASSQGGGVITDTQYF
. . TRBJ1-5 TRBV5-1 TGCGCCAGCAGCTTGGCCCCATTCTCCCCGGGGAGCAGCAATCAGCCCCAGCATTTT CASSLAPFSPGSSNQPQHF
. TRBD1 TRBJ1-4 TRBV19 TGTGCCAGCACGTCCAGGGGGTTTACAACTAATGAAAAACTGTTTTTT CASTSRGFTTNEKLFF
. . TRBJ1-5 TRBV2 TGTGCCAGCACCGGGGGGGCAGGAGCTGGGAGCCAGCATTTT CASTGGAGAGSQHF
few . TRBJ1-5 TRBV6-1 TGTGCCAGCAGTGAAGGGGGACCGGCTCAGCCCCAGCATTTT CASSEGGPAQPQHF